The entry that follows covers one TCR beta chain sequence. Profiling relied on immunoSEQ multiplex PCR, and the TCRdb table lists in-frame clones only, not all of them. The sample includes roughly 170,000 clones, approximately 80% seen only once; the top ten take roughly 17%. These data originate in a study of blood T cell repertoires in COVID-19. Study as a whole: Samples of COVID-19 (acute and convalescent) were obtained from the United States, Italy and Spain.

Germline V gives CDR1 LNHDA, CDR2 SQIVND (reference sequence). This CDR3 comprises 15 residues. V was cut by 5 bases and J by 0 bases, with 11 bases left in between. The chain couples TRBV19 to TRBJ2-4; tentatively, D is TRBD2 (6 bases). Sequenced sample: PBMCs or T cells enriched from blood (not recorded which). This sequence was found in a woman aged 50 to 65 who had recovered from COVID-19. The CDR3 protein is CASSRGGVAKNIQYF. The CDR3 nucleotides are TGTGCCAGTAGTCGTGGCGGGGTAGCCAAAAACATTCAGTACTTC. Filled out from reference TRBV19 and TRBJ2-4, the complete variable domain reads DGGITQSPKYLFRKEGQNVTLSCEQNLNHDAMYWYRQDPGQGLRLIYYSQIVNDFQKGDIAEGYSVSREKKESFPLTVTSAQKNPTAFYLCASSRGGVAKNIQYFGAGTRLSVL.